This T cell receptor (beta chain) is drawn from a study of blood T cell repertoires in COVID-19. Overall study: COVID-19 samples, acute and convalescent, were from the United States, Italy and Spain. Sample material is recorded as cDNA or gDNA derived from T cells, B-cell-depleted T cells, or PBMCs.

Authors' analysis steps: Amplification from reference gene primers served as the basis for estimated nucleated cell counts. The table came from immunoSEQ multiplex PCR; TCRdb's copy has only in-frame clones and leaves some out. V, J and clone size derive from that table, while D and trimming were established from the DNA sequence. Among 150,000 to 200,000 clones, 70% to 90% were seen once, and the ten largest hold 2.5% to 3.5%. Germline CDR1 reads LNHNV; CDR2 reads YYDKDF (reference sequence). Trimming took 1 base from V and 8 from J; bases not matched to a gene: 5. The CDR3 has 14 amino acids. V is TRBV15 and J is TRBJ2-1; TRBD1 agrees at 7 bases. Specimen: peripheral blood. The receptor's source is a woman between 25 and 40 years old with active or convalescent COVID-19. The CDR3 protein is CATSRGQGGDEQFF. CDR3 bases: TGTGCCACCAGCAGAGGTCAAGGGGGCGATGAGCAGTTCTTC. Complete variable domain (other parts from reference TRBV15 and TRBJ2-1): DAMVIQNPRYQVTQFGKPVTLSCSQTLNHNVMYWYQQKSSQAPKLLFHYYDKDFNNEADTPDNFQSRRPNTSFCFLDIRSPGLGDTAMYLCATSRGQGGDEQFFGPGTRLTVL.